In this sample, the clone carrying this T cell receptor beta chain turned up many times. The antigen is unknown. Germline lookup yields CDR1 SNHLY and CDR2 FYNNEI. The CDR3 covers 11 residues. V was cut by 6 bases and J by 4 bases, with 6 bases left in between. Each donor who had ophthalmopathy showed moderate-to-severe activity, a CAS of ≥3, a NOSPECS of ≥4, and a duration under 3 months. Certain patients, namely those with other autoimmune diseases, uncontrolled infections, pregnancy or lactation, were excluded. This record comes from a study of Graves' ophthalmopathy and Graves' hyperthyroidism. Findings and caveats of the study: With around 70% sensitivity and 72% to 80% specificity, the model predicted ophthalmopathy progression.

Transcripts of RNA were the source for amplifying TCR beta CDR3 regions. An opening RT-PCR round employed HTBI primers and preceded a second-round multiplex PCR. MiXCR was run by TCRdb on the multiplex PCR reads, yielding one entry per CDR3 protein. This sample carries hundreds of thousands of distinct CDR3 sequences, approximately 14% of them seen once, and the ten largest clones take about a tenth. J is TRBJ2-5 and V is TRBV2; D might be TRBD2 (6 bases). The receptor's source is a woman between 25 and 40 years old with Graves' ophthalmopathy. The sample comprised blood. The CDR3 sequence is CASRGGETQYF. The CDR3 nucleotides are TGTGCCAGCAGGGGGGGAGAGACCCAGTACTTC.